The present entry profiles one TCR beta chain with its context. The sample belongs to a study of OX40 agonist ivuxolimab in advanced cancers. Turning to the study itself: Intravenous ivuxolimab at 0.01 to 10 mg/kg was given to patients every 2 weeks. Having had anti-PD-1, anti-PD-L1 or anti-CTLA-4 therapy before was allowed, and more than 35% had some. Partial responses were achieved by three patients, of whom one had hepatocellular carcinoma and two had cutaneous melanoma.

Blood got drawn at baseline, again on cycle 4 day 1, and then on cycle 7 day 1. This table comes from immunoSEQ multiplex PCR, and its TCRdb copy is limited to in-frame clones, with some not included. The sample has some 71,000 clones, about four fifths seen once. This sample comprised CD4+ or CD8+ T cells sorted from blood, obtained in a trial of the OX40 agonist ivuxolimab. The TCR was taken from an adult with an advanced solid tumor such as melanoma, head and neck, liver or kidney cancer.

The DNA of the CDR3 is TGTGCCAGCAGTTACTCGGAAAGGAGCAATCAGCCCCAGCATTTT. Translating gives CASSYSERSNQPQHF. The chain couples TRBV6-5 to TRBJ1-5; D unclear. Germline assignment: CDR1 MNHEY and CDR2 SVGAGI. This CDR3 region has 15 residues. Trimming took 0 bases from V and 1 from J, leaving 7 bases between them.